This TCR beta chain was identified during a study of graft-versus-host responses after intestinal transplantation. The repertoire was sequenced with immunoSEQ multiplex PCR; TCRdb's copy has only in-frame clones and lacks some. The data show around 50,000 clones, about four fifths seen once. This clone was recorded once. Its target is unknown. The sequences come from unstimulated CD4+ T cells sorted from spleen or lymph node cells, collected before transplant. The clonotype comes from a human donor who was the organ donor for an intestinal transplant.

The CDR3 DNA is TGTGCCATCAGGGATCTAGCGGGGGCCTACAATGAGCAGTTCTTC. Its protein is CAIRDLAGAYNEQFF. The chain combines TRBV10-3 with TRBJ2-1, with 10 nucleotides matching TRBD2. The CDR3 consists of 15 residues. The junction had 4 bases not matched to a gene; V was cut back by 6 bases and J by 2 bases. Germline CDR1 and CDR2: ENHRY and SYGVKD.